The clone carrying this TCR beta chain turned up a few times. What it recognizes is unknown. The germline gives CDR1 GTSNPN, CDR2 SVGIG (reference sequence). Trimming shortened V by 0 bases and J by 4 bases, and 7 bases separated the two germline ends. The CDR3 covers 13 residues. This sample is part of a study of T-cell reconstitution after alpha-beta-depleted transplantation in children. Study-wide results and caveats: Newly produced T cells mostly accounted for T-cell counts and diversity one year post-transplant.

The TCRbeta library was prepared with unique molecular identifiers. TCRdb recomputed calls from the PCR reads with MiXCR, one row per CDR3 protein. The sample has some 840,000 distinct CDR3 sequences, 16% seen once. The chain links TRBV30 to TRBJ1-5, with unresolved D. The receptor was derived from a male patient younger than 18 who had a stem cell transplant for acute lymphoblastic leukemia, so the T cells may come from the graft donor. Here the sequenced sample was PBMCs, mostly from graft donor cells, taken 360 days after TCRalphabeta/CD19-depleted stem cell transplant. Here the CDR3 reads CAWSVQENQPQHF. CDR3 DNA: TGTGCCTGGAGTGTGCAGGAGAATCAGCCCCAGCATTTT.